What follows are 17 T cell receptor beta chains derived from one specimen sequenced in a study of technical replicates of blood from a handful of donors. Using immunoSEQ multiplex PCR, the repertoire was profiled, and TCRdb retains in-frame clones only, with some absent. The table includes 100,000 or so clones, roughly 95% detected once. Sequenced input: T cells isolated from PBMCs. Source of these receptors: a human donor in good health.

V and J are TRBV5-1 and TRBJ1-2; TRBD1 matches 7 bases. V shed 3 bases and J 1 base; nucleotides not matched to a gene: 3. Germline lookup yields CDR1 SGHRS and CDR2 YFSETQ. CDR3 length: 14 amino acids. The CDR3 reads CASSWGTVNYGYTF. The CDR3 nucleotides are TGCGCCAGCAGCTGGGGGACAGTTAACTATGGCTACACCTTC.

The J gene is TRBJ2-3, the V gene TRBV6-4, with 12 nucleotides matching TRBD2. Germline V lookup: CDR1 MRHNA, CDR2 SNTAGT. The CDR3 is made up of 16 amino acids. The V and J ends lost 2 bases and 6 bases, in that order; junction bases with no gene match: 6. The CDR3 reads CASSDAASGGADTQYF. The CDR3 DNA sequence: TGTGCCAGCAGTGACGCGGCTAGCGGGGGGGCTGATACGCAGTATTTT.

The chain recombines TRBV5-6 with TRBJ2-7; no definite D call. V shed 0 bases and J shed 1 base, with 14 bases lying between them. The CDR3 length is 16 residues. Germline V gene data show CDR1 as SGHDT and CDR2 as YYEEEE. CDR3 sequence (DNA): TGTGCCAGCAGCTTGGTGACACCTCTTCTATCCTACGAGCAGTACTTC. It translates to CASSLVTPLLSYEQYF.

The rearrangement links TRBV2 to TRBJ1-5, with D unclear. Germline loops: CDR1 SNHLY, CDR2 FYNNEI. This CDR3 comprises 13 residues. V gave up 7 bases and J gave up 3 bases, with 10 bases separating them. The CDR3 DNA reads as TGTGCCAGCAAAGAGTCGTACAATCAGCCCCAGCATTTT. It yields the protein CASKESYNQPQHF. The variable domain in full, with the rest retrieved from reference TRBV2 and TRBJ1-5, is EPEVTQTPSHQVTQMGQEVILRCVPISNHLYFYWYRQILGQKVEFLVSFYNNEISEKSEIFDDQFSVERPDGSNFTLKIRSTKLEDSAMYFCASKESYNQPQHFGDGTRLSIL.

V gene TRBV6-5 combines with J gene TRBJ2-5, with 7 bases matching TRBD2. CDR3 length: 13 amino acids. V was clipped by 3 bases and J by 4 bases; unmatched bases: 2. In germline, CDR1 is MNHEY, CDR2 SVGAGI. CDR3 DNA sequence: TGTGCCAGCAGTTATGCGGGAGTAGAGACCCAGTACTTC. Its translation is CASSYAGVETQYF.

This chain uses TRBV28 with TRBJ2-7, with D perhaps matching TRBD2 (5 bases). V was clipped by 6 bases and J by 2 bases, with 17 bases between them. CDR3 length equals 15 residues. Germline V gives CDR1 MDHEN, CDR2 SYDVKM. The CDR3 loop reads CASRGSLAGAYEQYF. The CDR3 coding sequence is TGTGCCAGCAGGGGGTCTCTTGCCGGGGCCTACGAGCAGTACTTC. The full variable domain, with the rest looked up from reference TRBV28 and TRBJ2-7, is DVKVTQSSRYLVKRTGEKVFLECVQDMDHENMFWYRQDPGLGLRLIYFSYDVKMKEKGDIPEGYSVSREKKERFSLILESASTNQTSMYLCASRGSLAGAYEQYFGPGTRLTVT.

The CDR3 coding sequence is TGCGCCAGCAGTACCCTAGCGGGAGGAGATACGCAGTATTTT. This codes for CASSTLAGGDTQYF. This chain connects TRBV5-1 to TRBJ2-3; TRBD2 aligns across 11 bases. The CDR3 has 14 residues. V dropped 5 bases and J dropped 5; count of bases not matched to a gene: 4. CDR1 SGHRS and CDR2 YFSETQ come from the germline V gene. The variable domain in full, with the rest retrieved from reference TRBV5-1 and TRBJ2-3, is KAGVTQTPRYLIKTRGQQVTLSCSPISGHRSVSWYQQTPGQGLQFLFEYFSETQRNKGNFPGRFSGRQFSNSRSEMNVSTLELGDSALYLCASSTLAGGDTQYFGPGTRLTVL.

The chain uses TRBV5-1 and TRBJ2-5; TRBD1 matches 7 bases. V lost 3 bases, J lost 5 bases, and 1 base stayed unmatched. Germline loops: CDR1 SGHRS, CDR2 YFSETQ. The CDR3 is made up of 12 amino acids. The CDR3: CASSSQGETQYF. The CDR3, as DNA: TGCGCCAGCAGCTCACAGGGGGAGACCCAGTACTTC. Full variable domain (outside the CDR3, taken from reference TRBV5-1 and TRBJ2-5): KAGVTQTPRYLIKTRGQQVTLSCSPISGHRSVSWYQQTPGQGLQFLFEYFSETQRNKGNFPGRFSGRQFSNSRSEMNVSTLELGDSALYLCASSSQGETQYFGPGTRLLVL.

The V call is TRBV9, the J call TRBJ2-1; 8 nucleotides line up with TRBD2. Trimming at V came to 4 bases and at J to 3 bases, leaving 9 bases not matched to a gene. The germline V gene has CDR1 SGDLS and CDR2 YYNGEE. This CDR3 is 16 amino acids long. The CDR3 coding sequence is TGTGCCAGCAGCCTAACCGGGACTAGTGGCTACAATGAGCAGTTCTTC. Amino acids: CASSLTGTSGYNEQFF. Full variable domain (missing parts from reference TRBV9 and TRBJ2-1): DSGVTQTPKHLITATGQRVTLRCSPRSGDLSVYWYQQSLDQGLQFLIQYYNGEERAKGNILERFSAQQFPDLHSELNLSSLELGDSALYFCASSLTGTSGYNEQFFGPGTRLTVL.

The chain combines TRBV7-9 with TRBJ2-7; D not certain. Deletions cut 4 bases from V and 4 bases from J, with 14 bases between. The CDR3 length is 14 residues. Germline loops: CDR1 SEHNR, CDR2 FQNEAQ (reference sequence). CDR3 in amino acids: CASSSDQVGYEQYF. The DNA for the CDR3 is TGTGCCAGCAGCTCTGACCAGGTCGGATACGAGCAGTACTTC.

V and J are TRBV5-1 and TRBJ1-2; D possibly corresponds to TRBD1 (6 bases). Germline CDR1 reads SGHRS; CDR2 reads YFSETQ. The V end lost 0 bases, the J end lost 4 bases, and 16 bases lay between the germline ends. The CDR3 length is 16 residues. The CDR3 coding sequence is TGCGCCAGCAGCTTGGATCCTGAGGGGGTTAGCTATGGCTACACCTTC. Translation gives CASSLDPEGVSYGYTF.

The genes are TRBV7-9 and TRBJ2-7; 13 positions agree with TRBD2. This CDR3 comprises 15 residues. V dropped 5 bases and J dropped 3; count of bases not matched to a gene: 4. The germline V gene encodes CDR1 SEHNR and CDR2 FQNEAQ (reference sequence). For the CDR3, the DNA is TGTGCCAGCAGCCTAGGGACTAGCGGGATCTACGAGCAGTACTTC. This codes for CASSLGTSGIYEQYF.

The V call is TRBV4-2, the J call TRBJ1-4; 9 nucleotides agree with TRBD1. V was clipped by 4 bases and J by 7 bases; unmatched bases: 7. Germline values: CDR1 LGHNA, CDR2 YNFKEQ. This CDR3 region has 15 residues. In nucleotides, the CDR3 is TGTGCCAGCAGCCGAGGGGGGACAGGGTCTGAAAAACTGTTTTTT. As protein: CASSRGGTGSEKLFF.

The chain couples TRBV29-1 to TRBJ2-1, with a possible D match to TRBD2 (5 bases). The CDR3 length is 14 residues. CDR1 is SQVTM, CDR2 ANQGSEA, per germline. The V gene lost 2 bases and the J gene lost 3 bases, with 11 bases spanning the gap. CDR3 DNA: TGCAGCGTTGAACCTAAACGGGACTACAATGAGCAGTTCTTC. It is translated as CSVEPKRDYNEQFF.

The chain carries TRBV2 and TRBJ1-2; a possible D gene is TRBD1 (5 bases). Germline lookup yields CDR1 SNHLY and CDR2 FYNNEI. The CDR3 consists of 12 residues. Deletions cut 6 bases from V and 6 bases from J, with 11 bases between. The CDR3 region has the DNA TGTGCCAGCAGCAGGGAGGATCATGGCTACACCTTC. Its translation is CASSREDHGYTF.

This clone was observed once. The rearrangement uses TRBV6-6 and TRBJ2-5; 7 bases match TRBD2. The ends lost 5 bases at V and 2 bases at J; junction bases unmatched: 11. Germline CDR1 reads MNHNY; CDR2 reads SVGAGI (reference sequence). CDR3 size: 16 residues. CDR3 coding DNA: TGTGCCAGCAGTCTGGGCTGGCGGGGGATACAAGAGACCCAGTACTTC. Encoded protein: CASSLGWRGIQETQYF.

The chain uses TRBV7-9 and TRBJ1-4; D perhaps matches TRBD1 (5 bases). V dropped 5 bases and J dropped 4 bases, with 11 bases sitting between them. The germline CDR1 and CDR2 sequences are SEHNR and FQNEAQ (reference sequence). CDR3 length equals 14 residues. CDR3 nucleotide sequence: TGTGCCAGCAGCCAGGGACTGAGTAATGAAAAACTGTTTTTT. Protein product: CASSQGLSNEKLFF.